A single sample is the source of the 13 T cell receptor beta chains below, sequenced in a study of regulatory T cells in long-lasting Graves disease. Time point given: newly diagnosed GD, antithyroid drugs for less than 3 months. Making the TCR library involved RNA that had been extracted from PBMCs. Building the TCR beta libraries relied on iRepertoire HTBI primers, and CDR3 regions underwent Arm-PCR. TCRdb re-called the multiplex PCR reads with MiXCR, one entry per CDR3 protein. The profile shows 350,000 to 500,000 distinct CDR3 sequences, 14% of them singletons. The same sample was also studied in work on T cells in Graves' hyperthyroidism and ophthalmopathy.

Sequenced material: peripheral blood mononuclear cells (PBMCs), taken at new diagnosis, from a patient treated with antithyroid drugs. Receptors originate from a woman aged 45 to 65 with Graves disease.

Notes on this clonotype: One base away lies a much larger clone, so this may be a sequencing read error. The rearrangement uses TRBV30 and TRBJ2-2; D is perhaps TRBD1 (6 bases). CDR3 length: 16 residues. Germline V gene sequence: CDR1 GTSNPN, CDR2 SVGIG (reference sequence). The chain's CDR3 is CARSVLGGVLSGELFF. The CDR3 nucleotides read TGTGCCCGGAGTGTCTTAGGGGGAGTATTATCCGGGGAGCTGTTTTTT.

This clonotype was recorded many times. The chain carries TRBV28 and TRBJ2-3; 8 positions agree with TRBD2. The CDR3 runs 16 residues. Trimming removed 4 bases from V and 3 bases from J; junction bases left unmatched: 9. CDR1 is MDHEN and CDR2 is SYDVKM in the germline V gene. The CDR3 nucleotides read TGTGCCAGCAGTTCCAAGACCAAGCGGGGGACAGATACGCAGTATTTT. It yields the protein CASSSKTKRGTDTQYF.

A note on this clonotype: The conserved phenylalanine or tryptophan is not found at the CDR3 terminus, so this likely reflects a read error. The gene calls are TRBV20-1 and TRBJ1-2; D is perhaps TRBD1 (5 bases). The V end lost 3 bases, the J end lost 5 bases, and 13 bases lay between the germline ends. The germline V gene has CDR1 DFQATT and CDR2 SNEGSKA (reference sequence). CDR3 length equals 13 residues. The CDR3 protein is CSASLGPPYGYTL. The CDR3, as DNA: TGCAGTGCTAGTTTGGGGCCTCCATATGGCTACACCCTC.

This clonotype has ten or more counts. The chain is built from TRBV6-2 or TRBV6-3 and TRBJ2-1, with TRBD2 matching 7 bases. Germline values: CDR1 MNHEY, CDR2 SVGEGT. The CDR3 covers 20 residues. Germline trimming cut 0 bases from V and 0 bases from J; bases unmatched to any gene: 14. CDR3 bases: TGTGCCAGCAGTTACTCGACTAGCTATCGATCCTCCGGCTCCTACAATGAGCAGTTCTTC. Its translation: CASSYSTSYRSSGSYNEQFF.

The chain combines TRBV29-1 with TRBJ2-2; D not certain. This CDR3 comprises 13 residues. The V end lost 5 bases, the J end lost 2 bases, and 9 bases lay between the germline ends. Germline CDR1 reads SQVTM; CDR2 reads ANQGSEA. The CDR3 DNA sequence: TGCAGCGTTCATTCAGAAAACACCGGGGAGCTGTTTTTT. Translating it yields CSVHSENTGELFF.

CDR3: CASKERNYGYTF. As DNA, the CDR3 is TGTGCCAGCAAAGAGCGGAACTATGGCTACACCTTC. J is TRBJ1-2 and V is TRBV28; no clear D gene. The germline V gene has CDR1 MDHEN and CDR2 SYDVKM. Trimming pared 7 bases from V and 2 bases from J, leaving 8 bases between. This CDR3 region has 12 residues.

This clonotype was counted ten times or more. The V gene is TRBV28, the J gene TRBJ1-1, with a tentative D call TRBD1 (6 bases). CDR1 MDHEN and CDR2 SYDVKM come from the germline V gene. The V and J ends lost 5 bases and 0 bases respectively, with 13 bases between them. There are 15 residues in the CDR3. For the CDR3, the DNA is TGTGCCAGCAGTGAACCCCAGGGGTTGAACACTGAAGCTTTCTTT. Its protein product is CASSEPQGLNTEAFF.

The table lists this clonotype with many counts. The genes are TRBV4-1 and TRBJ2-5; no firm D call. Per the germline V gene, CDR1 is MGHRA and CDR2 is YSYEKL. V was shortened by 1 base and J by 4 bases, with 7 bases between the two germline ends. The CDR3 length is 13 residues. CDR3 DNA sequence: TGCGCCAGCAGCCAAGTAGTCGCAGAGACCCAGTACTTC. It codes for CASSQVVAETQYF.

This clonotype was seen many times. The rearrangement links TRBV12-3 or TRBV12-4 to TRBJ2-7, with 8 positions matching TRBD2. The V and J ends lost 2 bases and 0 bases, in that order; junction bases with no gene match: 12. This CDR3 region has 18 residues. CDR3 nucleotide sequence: TGTGCCAGCAGTTTATGGTTAGCGGGAAACACAGACTCCTACGAGCAGTACTTC. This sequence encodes CASSLWLAGNTDSYEQYF.

The CDR3 nucleotides are TGTGCCAGCAGCTTTTTGTTCACCATCGACTCCAATGAGCAGTTCTTC. Its translation is CASSFLFTIDSNEQFF. The chain employs TRBV5-8 and TRBJ2-1; D ambiguous. V was trimmed by 2 bases and J by 6 bases, leaving 18 bases between them. CDR1 and CDR2 (germline): SGHTS, YDEGEE. This CDR3 has 16 amino acids.

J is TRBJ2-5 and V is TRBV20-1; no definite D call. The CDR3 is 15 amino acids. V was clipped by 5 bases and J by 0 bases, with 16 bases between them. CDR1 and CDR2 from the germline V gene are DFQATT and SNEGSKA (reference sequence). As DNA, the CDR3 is TGCAGTGCTCTTATTCCTTGGCGTAACCAAGAGACCCAGTACTTC. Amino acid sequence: CSALIPWRNQETQYF.

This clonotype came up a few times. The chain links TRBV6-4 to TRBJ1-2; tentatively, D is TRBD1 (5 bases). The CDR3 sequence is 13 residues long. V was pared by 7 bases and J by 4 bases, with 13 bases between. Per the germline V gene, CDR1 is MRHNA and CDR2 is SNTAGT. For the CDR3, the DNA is TGTGCCAGCATAGGTGCAGGGAGCTATGGCTACACCTTC. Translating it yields CASIGAGSYGYTF.

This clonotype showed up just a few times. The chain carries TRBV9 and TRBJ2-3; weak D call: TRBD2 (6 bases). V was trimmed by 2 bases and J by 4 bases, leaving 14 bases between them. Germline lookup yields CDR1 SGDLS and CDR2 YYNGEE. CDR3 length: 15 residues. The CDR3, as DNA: TGTGCCAGCAGCGTTTCCGGGAGTGAGGCAGATACGCAGTATTTT. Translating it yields CASSVSGSEADTQYF.